The source of this T cell receptor (beta chain) is a study of T cell responses to AZD1222 COVID-19 vaccine. About the research overall: Pooling covered second doses at about 4 or about 12 weeks. The study, taken as a whole, reports: It should be noted that donors were predominantly white British and more often female, and clonal diversity was possibly underestimated.

The CDR3 covers 15 residues. Germline V lookup: CDR1 SGHRS, CDR2 YFSETQ. V was clipped by 5 bases and J by 4 bases, with 18 bases between them. TCRdb's table, derived via immunoSEQ multiplex PCR, lists solely in-frame clones and lacks some. The table records some 160,000 clones, around nine tenths of them present only once. About this clone: What it binds is not known.

This clonotype was sampled from an adult in good health. The sample consisted of peripheral blood, taken on day 0 of AZD1222 vaccination. This rearrangement joins TRBV5-1 to TRBJ1-2; D not resolved. The CDR3 region has the DNA TGCGCCAGCAGTTCCCCCAAGGGCTCTATCTATGGCTACACCTTC. Translating gives CASSSPKGSIYGYTF.